Listed below are T cell receptor beta chains from one sample, sequenced in a study of blood T cell repertoires in COVID-19. Here immunoSEQ multiplex PCR was the method, and the copy in TCRdb shows in-frame clones only, minus some. The sample carries 200,000 to 300,000 clones, 75% to 85% recorded once. Sequencing used peripheral blood. These receptors came from a human donor in a cohort sampled during active COVID-19. The CDR3 runs from the conserved cysteine through the conserved F or W. Each record gives: J gene, V gene, clone size, D gene, CDR3 protein, CDR3 DNA. D genes are given only for firm matches. Only some rows state a clone size, as once, few, many or a class for expanded clones.

TRBJ2-3 | TRBV7-6 | - | TRBD2 | CASSFPRPGLAGVGTDTQYF | TGTGCCAGCAGCTTCCCCCGTCCGGGACTAGCGGGAGTGGGCACAGATACGCAGTATTTT
TRBJ1-2 | TRBV14 | - | - | CASSQVGRDGYTF | TGTGCCAGCAGCCAAGTAGGTCGGGATGGCTACACCTTC
TRBJ2-5 | TRBV5-1 | - | - | CASSLARTLKGETQYF | TGCGCCAGCAGCTTGGCCCGGACCCTCAAGGGGGAGACCCAGTACTTC
TRBJ1-1 | TRBV7-2 | few | - | CASSPMGGHTEAFF | TGTGCCAGCAGCCCTATGGGGGGTCACACTGAAGCTTTCTTT
TRBJ1-5 | TRBV27 | - | - | CASSLSANQPQHF | TGTGCCAGCAGTTTGAGCGCAAATCAGCCCCAGCATTTT
TRBJ1-4 | TRBV5-5 | - | TRBD1 | CASSSTTGVNEKLFF | TGTGCCAGCAGCTCTACAACAGGGGTGAACGAAAAACTGTTTTTT
TRBJ2-7 | TRBV7-7 | - | - | CASSLRADSNYEQYF | TGTGCTAGCAGCTTACGGGCGGACAGCAACTACGAGCAGTACTTC
TRBJ2-1 | TRBV5-1 | - | - | CASSLSQGPSNRQFF | TGCGCCAGCAGCTTGTCGCAGGGGCCTTCAAATAGGCAGTTCTTC
TRBJ2-7 | TRBV10-3 | - | TRBD1 | CAISADRDEQYF | TGTGCCATCAGTGCTGACAGGGACGAGCAGTACTTC
TRBJ2-3 | TRBV28 | - | - | CASSFPGQVWPDTQYF | TGTGCCAGCAGCTTTCCGGGACAAGTCTGGCCAGATACGCAGTATTTT
TRBJ1-3 | TRBV5-6 | few | TRBD1 | CASSLGPRGPGNTIYF | TGTGCCAGCAGCTTAGGCCCCAGGGGGCCTGGAAACACCATATATTTT
TRBJ2-3 | TRBV15 | few | - | CATSVGAGSADTQYF | TGTGCCACCAGCGTGGGGGCAGGGTCGGCAGATACGCAGTATTTT
TRBJ2-2 | TRBV5-1 | - | - | CASSVDNTGELFF | TGCGCCAGCAGCGTAGATAACACCGGGGAGCTGTTTTTT
TRBJ2-7 | TRBV7-6 | - | TRBD1 | CASSYTGTGDYEQYF | TGTGCCAGCAGCTACACCGGGACAGGGGACTACGAGCAGTACTTC
TRBJ2-1 | TRBV2 | - | TRBD2 | CASTRTSGYNEQFF | TGTGCCAGCACCAGGACTAGCGGCTACAATGAGCAGTTCTTC
TRBJ1-3 | TRBV6-4 | - | - | CASSEGGAGNTIYF | TGTGCCAGCAGTGAAGGAGGGGCGGGAAACACCATATATTTT
TRBJ1-2 | TRBV6-5 | - | - | CAINSPTGGYTF | TGTGCCATTAACTCCCCGACGGGGGGCTACACCTTC
TRBJ2-1 | TRBV4-2 | - | TRBD2 | CASSRQLAGGKNEQFF | TGTGCCAGCAGCCGCCAACTAGCGGGAGGGAAAAATGAGCAGTTCTTC
TRBJ2-5 | TRBV6-1 | - | - | CASSEQDQETQYF | TGTGCCAGCAGTGAACAGGATCAAGAGACCCAGTACTTC
TRBJ2-2 | TRBV5-8 | - | TRBD2 | CASSLEAGGNTGELFF | TGTGCCAGCAGCTTGGAAGCGGGAGGGAACACCGGGGAGCTGTTTTTT
TRBJ2-3 | TRBV11-2 | - | TRBD1 | CASSPAGTVTDTQYF | TGTGCCAGCAGCCCAGCCGGGACAGTCACAGATACGCAGTATTTT
TRBJ1-2 | TRBV5-1 | - | TRBD1 | CASSFRQGTPNYGYTF | TGCGCCAGCAGCTTCAGACAGGGGACTCCTAACTATGGCTACACCTTC
TRBJ1-5 | TRBV7-2 | - | - | CASSKSRENNQPQHF | TGTGCCAGCAGCAAGAGCAGGGAAAACAATCAGCCCCAGCATTTT
TRBJ2-1 | TRBV3-1/TRBV3-2 | - | TRBD2 | CASSQGLAGGLDNEQFF | TGTGCCAGCAGCCAAGGACTAGCGGGGGGGCTTGACAATGAGCAGTTCTTC
TRBJ2-5 | TRBV10-3 | - | - | CAISESNAAETQYF | TGTGCCATCAGTGAGTCGAACGCCGCGGAGACCCAGTACTTC
TRBJ1-5 | TRBV19 | once | TRBD1 | CASSISGVVGDRSPPNQPQHF | TGTGCCAGTAGTATATCCGGTGTCGTCGGGGACAGATCTCCCCCCAATCAGCCCCAGCATTTT
TRBJ1-3 | TRBV9 | - | - | CASSAYQDSGNTIYF | TGTGCCAGCAGCGCCTACCAAGACTCTGGAAACACCATATATTTT
TRBJ2-7 | TRBV28 | - | - | CASRNPDSNEQYF | TGTGCCAGCAGAAACCCCGATAGTAACGAGCAGTACTTC
TRBJ1-5 | TRBV6-5 | - | - | CASNQGNSNQPQHF | TGTGCCAGCAACCAGGGAAATAGCAATCAGCCCCAGCATTTT
TRBJ1-1 | TRBV30 | - | TRBD1 | CAWITGQGIFITEAFF | TGTGCCTGGATTACGGGACAGGGCATCTTTATCACTGAAGCTTTCTTT
TRBJ2-7 | TRBV5-1 | - | TRBD2 | CASRAAGGLYEQYF | TGCGCCAGCAGGGCAGCGGGGGGTTTGTACGAGCAGTACTTC
TRBJ1-2 | TRBV5-4 | - | TRBD1 | CASSMDRGQGYYGYTF | TGTGCCAGCAGCATGGATAGGGGACAGGGGTACTATGGCTACACCTTC
TRBJ2-4 | TRBV11-3 | once | - | CASSLDGNIQYF | TGTGCCAGCAGCTTAGACGGAAACATTCAGTACTTC
TRBJ2-5 | TRBV10-3 | - | TRBD2 | CAISETGLAQETQYF | TGTGCCATCAGTGAGACGGGACTAGCACAAGAGACCCAGTACTTC
TRBJ2-2 | TRBV15 | - | - | CATSRRGNTGELFF | TGTGCCACCAGCCGCAGGGGTAACACCGGGGAGCTGTTTTTT
TRBJ2-7 | TRBV7-2 | - | - | CASSSTPTYEQYF | TGTGCCAGCAGCTCGACACCAACCTACGAGCAGTACTTC